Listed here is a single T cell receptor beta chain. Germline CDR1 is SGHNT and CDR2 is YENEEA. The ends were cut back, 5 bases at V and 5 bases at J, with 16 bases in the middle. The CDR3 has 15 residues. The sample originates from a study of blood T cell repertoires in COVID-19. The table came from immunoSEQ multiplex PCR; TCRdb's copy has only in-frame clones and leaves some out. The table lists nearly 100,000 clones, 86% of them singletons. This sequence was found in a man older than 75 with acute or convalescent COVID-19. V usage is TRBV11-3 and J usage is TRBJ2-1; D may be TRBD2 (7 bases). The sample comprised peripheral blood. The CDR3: CASSQEGGGNNEQFF. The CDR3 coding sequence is TGTGCCAGCAGCCAAGAGGGGGGAGGGAACAATGAGCAGTTCTTC.